This T cell receptor beta chain derives from a study of shared clonotypes between healthy human individuals. Study context: Each donor had three CD4 naive, three CD4 memory, two CD8 naive and one CD8 memory plate.

Nashville, Tennessee was home to all donors, each a Caucasian adult. V shed 7 bases and J shed 1 base, with 13 bases lying between them. The CDR3 contains 14 residues. In germline, CDR1 is MNHEY, CDR2 SMNVEV (reference sequence). The authors ran the assay at deep level. Profiling relied on immunoSEQ multiplex PCR, and the TCRdb table lists in-frame clones only, not all of them. The table has a few million clones, approximately 95% seen once. Material for sequencing was naive CD4+ T cells from PBMCs. Regarding subset: CD45RA+ positively selected. V is TRBV27 and J is TRBJ2-5; D not certain. The sequence derives from a young man in good health. Some clones in this sample may be carry-over from other donors' samples. Written as DNA, the CDR3 is TGTGCCAGCATGCCCCATGGCAGCCAAGAGACCCAGTACTTC. Translated: CASMPHGSQETQYF.